This TCR beta chain was profiled in a study of identical twins. Study-wide results and limits: A cross-sectional statistical analysis, not follow-up of the same donors, supported the conclusions.

The length of the CDR3 is 17 residues. Germline CDR1 is SQVTM and CDR2 is ANQGSEA. Trimming pared 0 bases from V and 0 bases from J, leaving 15 bases between. TCRdb analysed the 5' RACE reads with MiXCR anew, one entry per CDR3 protein. Among approximately 230,000 distinct CDR3 sequences listed, 11% to 15% were seen once. This clonotype was detected only a few times. Its specificity is unknown. Sequencing was carried out using memory (CD45RO+) T cells sorted from blood. The receptor was isolated from a woman under 30 in good health. V gene TRBV29-1 combines with J gene TRBJ1-3; no clear D. The CDR3 region is CSVEDPAWGSSGNTIYF. In DNA form, the CDR3 reads TGCAGCGTTGAAGATCCGGCTTGGGGAAGCTCTGGAAACACCATATATTTT. The complete variable domain, with remaining parts taken from reference TRBV29-1 and TRBJ1-3, reads SAVISQKPSRDICQRGTSLTIQCQVDSQVTMMFWYRQQPGQSLTLIATANQGSEATYESGFVIDKFPISRPNLTFSTLTVSNMSPEDSSIYLCSVEDPAWGSSGNTIYFGEGSWLTVV.